These 31 T cell receptor beta chains came from one sample sequenced in a study of shared clonotypes between healthy human individuals. Clones were sequenced by immunoSEQ multiplex PCR, and TCRdb holds only the in-frame ones, with some missing. This table has a few million clones, approximately 95% appearing once. The sample was naive CD4+ T cells from PBMCs. As to subset: CD45RA+ positively selected. These receptors came from a man between 18 and 35 years old in good health. Some clones in this sample may be carry-over from other donors' samples.

V gene TRBV29-1 combines with J gene TRBJ2-3; 9 nucleotides agree with TRBD2. The CDR3 has 17 residues. The V gene end was trimmed by 4 bases and the J gene end by 2 bases; junction bases not matched to a gene: 13. CDR1 and CDR2 from the germline V gene are SQVTM and ANQGSEA. The CDR3 is CSVVGGRVWANTDTQYF. CDR3 nucleotide sequence: TGCAGCGTTGTGGGCGGGAGGGTGTGGGCGAACACAGATACGCAGTATTTT.

V and J are TRBV4-3 and TRBJ1-2; weak D call: TRBD1 (5 bases). Per germline, CDR1 LGHNA and CDR2 YSLEER. Trimming took 4 bases from V and 4 from J, leaving 10 bases between them. The CDR3 runs 13 residues. The CDR3 sequence: CASSPRTPYGYTF. The CDR3 nucleotides read TGCGCCAGCAGCCCCCGGACACCCTATGGCTACACCTTC.

The CDR3 coding sequence is TGTGCCAGCAGTGAAGCGCTTCGGGGGTACCTTCCAACTAATGAAAAACTGTTTTTT. Its translation is CASSEALRGYLPTNEKLFF. The chain has TRBV6-1 and TRBJ1-4; weak D call: TRBD1 (5 bases). CDR1 MNHNS and CDR2 SASEGT come from the germline V gene. This CDR3 contains 19 residues. The V end was cut by 0 bases, the J end by 0 bases, with 17 bases between.

Details on this clone: Other DNA sequences in this specimen translate into the identical CDR3. The rearrangement links TRBV5-6 to TRBJ2-3; D unclear. The CDR3 spans 14 residues. V dropped 4 bases and J dropped 1 base, with 10 bases sitting between them. Germline CDR1 SGHDT, CDR2 YYEEEE. The CDR3 reads CASSRASGTDTQYF. For the CDR3, the DNA is TGTGCCAGCAGCCGAGCGTCCGGCACAGATACGCAGTATTTT.

V is TRBV11-3 and J is TRBJ2-1; TRBD2 agrees at 8 bases. The V and J ends lost 6 bases and 8 bases, in that order; junction bases with no gene match: 3. The length of the CDR3 is 12 residues. Germline lookup yields CDR1 SGHNT and CDR2 YENEEA. The CDR3 reads CASSTGGYEQFF. The CDR3 DNA is TGTGCCAGCAGTACGGGGGGGTATGAGCAGTTCTTC.

V gene TRBV7-2 combines with J gene TRBJ1-1; D is undetermined. The ends were cut back, 5 bases at V and 10 bases at J, with 20 bases in the middle. In germline, CDR1 is SGHTA, CDR2 FQGNSA. The length of the CDR3 is 14 residues. This CDR3 is CASSPRDRRETAFF. As DNA, the CDR3 is TGTGCCAGCAGCCCCCGCGACCGAAGGGAGACAGCTTTCTTT.

The sample holds one count of this clone. CDR3 in amino acids: CASSLSIHPTGELFF. The DNA for the CDR3 is TGCGCCAGCAGCTTGTCGATCCATCCCACCGGGGAGCTGTTTTTT. The rearrangement uses TRBV5-1 and TRBJ2-2; D not certain. V was cut by 1 base and J by 4 bases, with 11 bases left in between. CDR1 and CDR2 (germline): SGHRS, YFSETQ. CDR3 length: 15 amino acids.

V usage is TRBV19 and J usage is TRBJ1-2, with 10 bases that match TRBD1. The length of the CDR3 is 17 residues. Germline V lookup: CDR1 LNHDA, CDR2 SQIVND (reference sequence). V was pared by 6 bases and J by 4 bases, with 14 bases of the junction left unmatched. CDR3 sequence (DNA): TGTGCCAGTAGGCCCCGGAGTTGGGACAGGGGTGTCTATGGCTACACCTTC. Residues: CASRPRSWDRGVYGYTF.

The chain uses TRBV10-3 and TRBJ1-4, with TRBD1 as a possible D gene (5 bases). The CDR3 has 14 amino acids. Trimming left V 3 bases short and J 8 bases short, with 13 bases between. CDR1 and CDR2 from the germline V gene are ENHRY and SYGVKD. CDR3 coding DNA: TGTGCCATCAGTGACTCGGAGAGGGACGAAAAACTGTTTTTT. Translation: CAISDSERDEKLFF.

The chain links TRBV5-6 to TRBJ1-2, with D possibly being TRBD1 (5 bases). Trimming took off 0 bases at V and 1 base at J, with 13 bases between the two ends. The germline V gene has CDR1 SGHDT and CDR2 YYEEEE. The CDR3 extends over 16 amino acids. This CDR3 reads CASSLGQLNFNYGYTF. The CDR3 coding sequence is TGTGCCAGCAGCTTGGGACAGTTGAACTTTAACTATGGCTACACCTTC.

The chain couples TRBV14 to TRBJ2-1; 11 nucleotides agree with TRBD1. There are 16 residues in the CDR3. In germline, CDR1 is SGHDN, CDR2 FVKESK. The junction had 3 bases not matched to a gene; V was cut back by 2 bases and J by 3 bases. This CDR3 is CASSQPGTGGYNEQFF. DNA for the CDR3: TGTGCCAGCAGCCAACCCGGGACAGGGGGCTACAATGAGCAGTTCTTC.

The J gene is TRBJ2-7, the V gene TRBV7-8; 11 positions match TRBD2. Looked up from germline, CDR1 is SGHVS and CDR2 is FQNEAQ. J lost 2 bases, V lost 1 base, and 10 bases had no gene match. The CDR3 is made up of 18 amino acids. This chain's CDR3 is CASSLEASGTSGTYEQYF. CDR3 in DNA: TGTGCCAGCAGCTTAGAGGCCTCCGGGACTAGCGGTACCTACGAGCAGTACTTC.

V and J are TRBV5-4 and TRBJ2-3; no clear D gene. The CDR3 spans 16 residues. Between the trimmed V and J ends, which lost 4 bases and 5 bases, there was a span of 20 bases. Germline loops: CDR1 SGHNT, CDR2 YYREEE (reference sequence). CDR3 sequence (DNA): TGTGCCAGCAGCCCGACCGCAGAGGTGGCGAGAGATACGCAGTATTTT. Translating gives CASSPTAEVARDTQYF.

The genes are TRBV2 and TRBJ2-7; TRBD2 aligns across 8 bases. The CDR3 consists of 15 residues. Germline CDR1 and CDR2: SNHLY and FYNNEI. V was clipped by 1 base and J by 2 bases; unmatched bases: 4. The CDR3 sequence: CASSEVSGSPYEQYF. In DNA, the CDR3 is TGTGCCAGCAGTGAAGTAAGCGGGAGCCCCTACGAGCAGTACTTC.

The chain couples TRBV15 to TRBJ2-3, with D possibly called TRBD1 or TRBD2 (5 bases each). V was shortened by 6 bases and J by 6 bases, with 19 bases between the two germline ends. Germline CDR1 is LNHNV and CDR2 is YYDKDF (reference sequence). CDR3 length equals 15 residues. The chain's CDR3 is CATSGLAVTDDTQYF. CDR3 bases: TGTGCCACCAGTGGTCTAGCAGTGACAGATGATACGCAGTATTTT.

The chain is built from TRBV29-1 and TRBJ2-3, with TRBD2 as a possible D gene (5 bases). V was pared by 5 bases and J by 4 bases, with 10 bases between. This CDR3 contains 12 residues. From germline, CDR1 is SQVTM and CDR2 ANQGSEA. The CDR3 here is CSVRGFSDTQYF. CDR3 bases: TGCAGCGTTCGAGGGTTCTCAGATACGCAGTATTTT.

A few counts support this clone. Other DNA sequences from this sample encode an identical CDR3 as well. The V call is TRBV28, the J call TRBJ1-1; D unresolved. Germline V gene sequence: CDR1 MDHEN, CDR2 SYDVKM. The germline V and J ends were trimmed by 6 bases and 2 bases, with 4 bases remaining between them. This CDR3 has 11 residues. The DNA for the CDR3 is TGTGCCAGCAGGGAAAACACTGAAGCTTTCTTT. It encodes CASRENTEAFF. Drawing the rest from reference TRBV28 and TRBJ1-1, the complete variable domain is DVKVTQSSRYLVKRTGEKVFLECVQDMDHENMFWYRQDPGLGLRLIYFSYDVKMKEKGDIPEGYSVSREKKERFSLILESASTNQTSMYLCASRENTEAFFGQGTRLTVV.

V is TRBV28 and J is TRBJ2-5; D is undetermined. This CDR3 has 12 amino acids. Trimming removed 6 bases from V and 5 bases from J, with 10 bases in between. CDR1 and CDR2 (germline): MDHEN, SYDVKM. The CDR3 spells CASSSSRETQYF. DNA of the CDR3: TGTGCCAGCAGCTCCTCTCGGGAGACCCAGTACTTC.

The chain links TRBV5-1 to TRBJ1-2; D gene uncertain. Germline lookup yields CDR1 SGHRS and CDR2 YFSETQ. Trimming pared 0 bases from V and 0 bases from J, leaving 9 bases between. The CDR3 consists of 15 residues. This CDR3 is CASSLGLSTNYGYTF. CDR3 sequence (DNA): TGCGCCAGCAGCTTGGGACTCAGCACTAACTATGGCTACACCTTC.

The chain recombines TRBV7-3 with TRBJ2-5; possible D gene TRBD1, 6 bases. Germline values: CDR1 SGHTA, CDR2 FQGTGA. The CDR3 sequence is 13 residues long. The V and J ends lost 5 bases and 1 base respectively, with 8 bases between them. This CDR3 is CASSQGPQETQYF. In DNA form, the CDR3 reads TGTGCCAGCAGCCAGGGGCCCCAAGAGACCCAGTACTTC. Based on the CDR3 plus reference TRBV7-3 and TRBJ2-5, the full variable domain is GAGVSQTPSNKVTEKGKYVELRCDPISGHTALYWYRQSLGQGPEFLIYFQGTGAADDSGLPNDRFFAVRPEGSVSTLKIQRTERGDSAVYLCASSQGPQETQYFGPGTRLLVL.

The rearrangement joins TRBV5-1 to TRBJ1-1; 8 bases are a match to TRBD1. CDR1 and CDR2 (germline): SGHRS, YFSETQ. The trim removed 7 bases at V and 3 bases at J, leaving 5 bases unmatched. This CDR3 comprises 13 residues. CDR3 nucleotide sequence: TGCGCCAGCTGCGGACAGGGAGACACTGAAGCTTTCTTT. Its protein product is CASCGQGDTEAFF.

This clone was seen only a few times. Other DNA sequences in this sample translate to the same CDR3. J is TRBJ1-5 and V is TRBV19; no reliable D call. Germline-derived CDR1 and CDR2 are LNHDA and SQIVND (reference sequence). The length of the CDR3 is 15 residues. Trimming took 4 bases from V and 0 from J, leaving 10 bases between them. The CDR3, as DNA: TGTGCCAGTAGTAGAAAGGGAGATAGCAATCAGCCCCAGCATTTT. Translating it yields CASSRKGDSNQPQHF.

V and J are TRBV4-1 and TRBJ1-4, with 7 positions matching TRBD1. The CDR3 runs to 19 residues. Trimming cost V 0 bases and J 5 bases; bases outside gene matches: 15. CDR1 is MGHRA and CDR2 is YSYEKL in the germline V gene. The CDR3 DNA reads TGCGCCAGCAGCCAAGATGGTACAGGGGTGTTTAGAGGGAATGAAAAACTGTTTTTT. The encoded protein is CASSQDGTGVFRGNEKLFF.

The V gene is TRBV7-8, the J gene TRBJ2-7, with TRBD2 identical over 9 bases. This CDR3 is 15 amino acids long. V shed 6 bases, J shed 2 bases, and the junction held 8 bases outside the gene matches. Germline V gives CDR1 SGHVS, CDR2 FQNEAQ. The CDR3 loop reads CASRLKTSGAYEQYF. In nucleotides, the CDR3 is TGTGCCAGCAGGTTAAAGACTAGCGGAGCCTACGAGCAGTACTTC.

This chain connects TRBV7-8 to TRBJ2-7; 9 bases line up with TRBD1. V gave up 4 bases and J gave up 2 bases; unmatched junction bases: 9. The germline V gene has CDR1 SGHVS and CDR2 FQNEAQ. There are 16 residues in the CDR3. In DNA form, the CDR3 reads TGTGCCAGCAGCTCACAGGACAGGGGCGCAACCTACGAGCAGTACTTC. Its translation is CASSSQDRGATYEQYF.

V gene TRBV19 combines with J gene TRBJ1-2; 10 positions agree with TRBD1. The CDR3 spans 14 residues. Losses at the gene ends were 1 base for V and 8 bases for J; bases not matched to a gene: 4. Germline-derived CDR1 and CDR2 are LNHDA and SQIVND (reference sequence). The CDR3 coding sequence is TGTGCCAGTAGTATAGTCGGGACAGGGGACGGCTACACCTTC. Protein sequence: CASSIVGTGDGYTF.

The chain uses TRBV28 and TRBJ2-1; TRBD1 aligns across 8 bases. The CDR3 covers 13 residues. V was clipped by 5 bases and J by 8 bases; unmatched bases: 5. Looked up from germline, CDR1 is MDHEN and CDR2 is SYDVKM. In DNA form, the CDR3 reads TGTGCCAGCAGTGGGGGACAGGTCTATGAGCAGTTCTTC. This codes for CASSGGQVYEQFF.

CDR3 region: CASSLALRGGNGYTF. CDR3 DNA: TGTGCCAGCAGCTTGGCCCTTAGGGGAGGCAATGGCTACACCTTC. The chain links TRBV5-4 to TRBJ1-2; D may be TRBD1 (5 bases). V was cut by 0 bases and J by 6 bases, with 15 bases left in between. The CDR3 is 15 amino acids. Germline loops: CDR1 SGHNT, CDR2 YYREEE (reference sequence).

The J gene is TRBJ2-3, the V gene TRBV11-3; 7 bases map to TRBD1. This CDR3 has 15 residues. Germline CDR1 and CDR2: SGHNT and YENEEA. Trimming at V came to 5 bases and at J to 4 bases, leaving 9 bases not matched to a gene. The CDR3 DNA reads TGTGCCAGCAGCCTAAGGGGGCAGGTATCAGATACGCAGTATTTT. This gives the protein CASSLRGQVSDTQYF.

This chain uses TRBV6-4 with TRBJ1-1; D remains ambiguous. Trimming cost V 6 bases and J 1 base, with 15 bases left between them. Germline V gene data show CDR1 as MRHNA and CDR2 as SNTAGT. CDR3 size: 15 residues. The CDR3 here is CASRDLSVGNTEAFF. CDR3 sequence (DNA): TGTGCCAGCAGAGACCTTAGTGTTGGGAACACTGAAGCTTTCTTT.

For this clone: The same CDR3 also results from other DNA sequences found in this sample. This chain links TRBV7-3 with TRBJ2-2; no clear D gene. Germline V gene sequence: CDR1 SGHTA, CDR2 FQGTGA. The germline V and J ends were trimmed by 0 bases and 5 bases, with 7 bases remaining between them. The CDR3 loop spans 14 amino acids. CDR3 sequence: CASSLTGNTGELFF. The DNA of the CDR3 is TGTGCCAGCAGCTTAACCGGTAATACCGGGGAGCTGTTTTTT.